This T cell receptor beta chain appears in the sequencing data of a study of blood T cell repertoires in COVID-19. Across the study: Donors in the United States, Italy and Spain gave samples during acute or convalescent COVID-19. PBMCs, B-cell-depleted T cells, or T cells were the source of the cDNA or gDNA that made up the material.

Sequencing was performed with immunoSEQ multiplex PCR; in TCRdb, only in-frame clones are kept and a portion is missing. The profile shows 410,000 or so clones, about nine tenths of them singletons. Enrolment of Seattle patients took place during active infection, and they were followed longitudinally. This receptor was obtained from a woman between 35 and 50 years old with COVID-19, enrolled during active disease. Sequencing was carried out using peripheral blood.

CDR3 region: CAISESRVSLHSNQPQHF. CDR3 nucleotides: TGTGCCATCAGTGAGTCGAGGGTCAGTCTTCATAGCAATCAGCCCCAGCATTTT. V gene TRBV10-3 combines with J gene TRBJ1-5, with D unclear. This CDR3 region has 18 residues. The germline V and J ends were trimmed by 0 bases and 0 bases, with 15 bases remaining between them. Germline V gene lookup returns CDR1 ENHRY and CDR2 SYGVKD.